These 16 T cell receptor beta chains came from one sample sequenced in a study of T-cell reconstitution after alpha-beta-depleted transplantation in children. Preparing the TCRbeta library involved the use of unique molecular identifiers. In TCRdb, the PCR reads were re-called with MiXCR into one record per CDR3 protein. The sample carries about 58,000 distinct CDR3 sequences, less than 55% recorded once. This specimen consisted of PBMCs, mostly from graft donor cells, obtained 360 days after TCRalphabeta/CD19-depleted stem cell transplant. Receptors originate from a male patient aged 10-17 years who had a stem cell transplant for acute lymphoblastic leukemia, so the T cells may come from the graft donor.

The chain carries TRBV9 and TRBJ1-3, with D perhaps TRBD1 (5 bases). CDR1 is SGDLS, CDR2 YYNGEE, per germline. CDR3 length equals 12 residues. The V gene lost 6 bases and the J gene lost 6 bases, with 10 bases spanning the gap. In DNA form, the CDR3 reads TGTGCCAGCACGAGGGACGAAAACACCATATATTTT. Protein sequence: CASTRDENTIYF.

V and J are TRBV20-1 and TRBJ1-3, with D possibly matching TRBD1 (5 bases). This CDR3 comprises 11 residues. Germline values: CDR1 DFQATT, CDR2 SNEGSKA (reference sequence). With 5 bases removed from V and 8 bases from J, the gap between germline ends came to 10 bases. Written as DNA, the CDR3 is TGCAGTGCTCGTCAGGGAGACACCATATATTTT. This sequence encodes CSARQGDTIYF.

The table lists this clonotype with a few counts. This chain uses TRBV5-1 with TRBJ2-1; 7 bases are a match to TRBD2. The CDR3 has 15 amino acids. V trimming: 4 bases; J trimming: 4 bases; junction bases outside the gene matches: 8. The germline V gene has CDR1 SGHRS and CDR2 YFSETQ. The CDR3 DNA follows: TGCGCCAGCAGCCTCTATGCGGGAGTATACAATGAGCAGTTCTTC. The encoded protein is CASSLYAGVYNEQFF.

This clonotype was detected a few times. The rearrangement uses TRBV7-3 and TRBJ2-1, with unresolved D. Per the germline V gene, CDR1 is SGHTA and CDR2 is FQGTGA. The V end was cut by 3 bases, the J end by 5 bases, with 5 bases between. This CDR3 contains 12 residues. CDR3: CASSFSHNEQFF. The DNA for the CDR3 is TGTGCCAGCAGCTTCTCTCACAATGAGCAGTTCTTC.

This clonotype was counted a few times. The chain combines TRBV11-2 with TRBJ1-1, with D tentatively TRBD1 (6 bases). Germline V CDR1 and CDR2: SGHAT, FQNNGV. V was clipped by 1 base and J by 0 bases, with 15 bases between them. The CDR3 runs to 17 residues. The CDR3: CASSLVGGQRLNTEAFF. The DNA of the CDR3 is TGTGCCAGCAGCTTAGTCGGGGGGCAACGACTGAACACTGAAGCTTTCTTT.

The table lists this clonotype with a few counts. The genes are TRBV3-1 and TRBJ2-6, with 8 bases that match TRBD1. V dropped 4 bases and J dropped 3; count of bases not matched to a gene: 14. The CDR3 sequence is 19 residues long. CDR1 LGHDT and CDR2 YNNKEL come from the germline V gene (reference sequence). The CDR3 spells CASSPPLSRTGYGANVLTF. CDR3 nucleotide sequence: TGTGCCAGCAGCCCACCCTTATCCCGGACAGGGTATGGGGCCAACGTCCTGACTTTC.

The rearrangement joins TRBV29-1 to TRBJ2-3, with 10 bases that match TRBD2. This CDR3 is 16 amino acids long. CDR1 and CDR2 from the germline V gene are SQVTM and ANQGSEA. V shed 3 bases and J 7 bases; nucleotides not matched to a gene: 13. This CDR3 reads CSVDPIGLAVRNTQYF. The CDR3 bases are TGCAGCGTTGACCCTATCGGACTAGCGGTCCGGAATACGCAGTATTTT.

A few counts support this clonotype. V gene TRBV20-1 combines with J gene TRBJ1-6, with no clear D. CDR1 and CDR2 (germline): DFQATT, SNEGSKA (reference sequence). V was trimmed by 3 bases and J by 4 bases, leaving 10 bases between them. This CDR3 comprises 14 residues. The CDR3 region has the DNA TGCAGTGCTAGCCCACAGAGATATAATTCACCCCTCCACTTT. Its protein is CSASPQRYNSPLHF.

V usage is TRBV20-1 and J usage is TRBJ2-6; the D gene is possibly TRBD2 (5 bases). Germline values: CDR1 DFQATT, CDR2 SNEGSKA (reference sequence). The V gene lost 5 bases and the J gene lost 0 bases, with 17 bases spanning the gap. The CDR3 contains 17 residues. In nucleotides, the CDR3 is TGCAGTGCTCCCTTGCTCGGGGTACGCTCTGGGGCCAACGTCCTGACTTTC. Translated: CSAPLLGVRSGANVLTF.

V and J are TRBV12-3 or TRBV12-4 and TRBJ2-3; 12 nucleotides line up with TRBD2. V shed 1 base, J shed 6 bases, and the junction held 5 bases outside the gene matches. CDR3 length: 16 amino acids. The CDR3 region is CASSLETSGSLDTQYF. DNA of the CDR3: TGTGCCAGCAGTTTAGAGACTAGCGGGAGTTTGGATACGCAGTATTTT.

This clonotype was observed a few times. The V call is TRBV12-3 or TRBV12-4, the J call TRBJ2-4; the D gene is possibly TRBD2 (5 bases). This CDR3 has 14 residues. Deletions cut 7 bases from V and 2 bases from J, with 12 bases between. The CDR3 is CASTVSDSKNIQYF. CDR3 nucleotide sequence: TGTGCCAGCACCGTTTCGGACTCCAAAAACATTCAGTACTTC.

The rearrangement uses TRBV6-5 and TRBJ1-3; D gene ambiguous. V was clipped by 0 bases and J by 4 bases, with 7 bases between them. This CDR3 has 14 residues. CDR1 and CDR2 (germline): MNHEY, SVGAGI. In DNA, the CDR3 is TGTGCCAGCAGTTACTCGATCACAGGAAACACCATATATTTT. Translation gives CASSYSITGNTIYF.

This clonotype was detected a few times. This rearrangement joins TRBV29-1 to TRBJ2-7, with 7 bases lining up with TRBD2. Per germline, CDR1 SQVTM and CDR2 ANQGSEA. The V segment lost 6 bases and the J segment 1 base; nucleotides outside the gene matches: 6. This CDR3 is built from 13 residues. The CDR3 spells CSVEAGESYEQYF. CDR3 nucleotide sequence: TGCAGCGTCGAGGCGGGAGAGTCCTACGAGCAGTACTTC.

This chain connects TRBV7-2 to TRBJ2-3; 7 positions agree with TRBD2. Germline V gene lookup returns CDR1 SGHTA and CDR2 FQGNSA. Trimming took 2 bases from V and 2 from J; bases not matched to a gene: 4. CDR3 length: 15 residues. Written as DNA, the CDR3 is TGTGCCAGCAGCTTACGAGCGGGGTTCACAGATACGCAGTATTTT. It yields the protein CASSLRAGFTDTQYF. Together with reference TRBV7-2 and TRBJ2-3, the CDR3 gives the full variable domain: GAGVSQSPSNKVTEKGKDVELRCDPISGHTALYWYRQSLGQGLEFLIYFQGNSAPDKSGLPSDRFSAERTGGSVSTLTIQRTQQEDSAVYLCASSLRAGFTDTQYFGPGTRLTVL.

The chain joins TRBV29-1 to TRBJ2-1; D ambiguous. The length of the CDR3 is 12 residues. CDR1 SQVTM and CDR2 ANQGSEA come from the germline V gene. Deletions cut 4 bases from V and 6 bases from J, with 10 bases between. The CDR3 loop reads CSVGLAGNEQFF. The CDR3 bases are TGCAGCGTTGGATTAGCAGGCAATGAGCAGTTCTTC.

This clonotype has only a few counts. The gene calls are TRBV20-1 and TRBJ2-7; 8 bases fit TRBD2. The J segment lost 4 bases and the V segment lost 3 bases, leaving 8 bases of the junction unmatched. The CDR3 is 14 residues long. Germline CDR1 DFQATT, CDR2 SNEGSKA (reference sequence). The CDR3 DNA is TGCAGTGCTAGCGGGGCTAGCGGGTCTTACGAGCAGTACTTC. It codes for CSASGASGSYEQYF.